The 21 T cell receptor beta chains below were found in one sample sequenced in a study of T cell responses to AZD1222 COVID-19 vaccine. Assay used: immunoSEQ multiplex PCR; TCRdb lists only in-frame clones, some missing. The sample shows roughly 91,000 clones, 90% of them seen only once. The source material was peripheral blood, sampled on day 0 of AZD1222 vaccination. Receptors originate from an adult in good health.

This clone occurred a few times. This sequence joins TRBV6-5 and TRBJ1-6; D is unresolved. Trimming stripped 7 bases from V and 5 bases from J, with 12 bases between. Germline V gene sequence: CDR1 MNHEY, CDR2 SVGAGI. The CDR3 spans 14 residues. This chain's CDR3 is CASKGITDNSPLHF. The CDR3 nucleotides are TGTGCCAGCAAGGGAATTACAGATAATTCACCCCTCCACTTT.

The gene calls are TRBV19 and TRBJ1-1; weak D call: TRBD1 (6 bases). V dropped 6 bases and J dropped 1 base, with 15 bases sitting between them. The CDR3 loop spans 15 amino acids. Germline V gives CDR1 LNHDA, CDR2 SQIVND (reference sequence). This CDR3 is CASRPQGRRNTEAFF. The CDR3 DNA follows: TGTGCCAGTAGACCTCAGGGGCGCAGGAACACTGAAGCTTTCTTT.

The rearrangement joins TRBV27 to TRBJ2-2, with TRBD2 matching over 15 bases. Germline lookup yields CDR1 MNHEY and CDR2 SMNVEV (reference sequence). CDR3 length equals 19 residues. With V trimmed by 4 bases and J by 4 bases, 10 bases remained unmatched. The CDR3 nucleotides read TGTGCCAGCAGTTCGTGGACTAGCGGGGGGGCCGTCGGCACCGGGGAGCTGTTTTTT. Translating gives CASSSWTSGGAVGTGELFF.

This chain's CDR3 is CASSPRTGLNTEAFF. CDR3 nucleotides: TGTGCCAGCAGCCCCAGGACAGGGCTGAACACTGAAGCTTTCTTT. The genes are TRBV14 and TRBJ1-1; TRBD1 matches at 8 bases. V lost 4 bases, J lost 0 bases, and 4 bases stayed unmatched. The CDR3 has 15 residues. The germline V gene has CDR1 SGHDN and CDR2 FVKESK.

The rearrangement uses TRBV5-8 and TRBJ1-5; 7 bases are shared with TRBD1. The CDR3 covers 15 residues. Germline CDR1 reads SGHTS; CDR2 reads YDEGEE. Trimming at V came to 4 bases and at J to 3 bases, leaving 7 bases not matched to a gene. CDR3 coding DNA: TGTGCCAGCAGCCCGGGACAGCAATACAATCAGCCCCAGCATTTT. It is translated as CASSPGQQYNQPQHF. The complete variable domain, with remaining parts taken from reference TRBV5-8 and TRBJ1-5, reads EAGVTQSPTHLIKTRGQQATLRCSPISGHTSVYWYQQALGLGLQFLLWYDEGEERNRGNFPPRFSGRQFPNYSSELNVNALELEDSALYLCASSPGQQYNQPQHFGDGTRLSIL.

The CDR3 region is CAWSEDRGRRDTQYF. For the CDR3, the DNA is TGTGCCTGGAGTGAAGACAGGGGGCGACGGGATACGCAGTATTTT. The rearrangement joins TRBV30 to TRBJ2-3; TRBD1 aligns across 10 bases. Germline lookup yields CDR1 GTSNPN and CDR2 SVGIG (reference sequence). V trimming: 1 base; J trimming: 6 bases; junction bases outside the gene matches: 7. The CDR3 runs to 15 residues.

V and J are TRBV27 and TRBJ1-4; 9 bases agree with TRBD1. The CDR3 consists of 14 residues. The junction had 7 bases not matched to a gene; V was cut back by 6 bases and J by 8 bases. CDR1 and CDR2 (germline): MNHEY, SMNVEV (reference sequence). CDR3 bases: TGTGCCAGCAGCTCCACGGGACAGGGCGAAAAACTGTTTTTT. As protein: CASSSTGQGEKLFF.

This clone occurred once. The rearrangement joins TRBV5-1 to TRBJ1-1; 7 bases align to TRBD1. Trimming removed 4 bases from V and 5 bases from J; junction bases left unmatched: 11. The V gene's germline CDR1 is SGHRS and CDR2 YFSETQ. The CDR3 consists of 15 residues. The CDR3 coding sequence is TGCGCCAGCAGCCCCCACAGGGGCGTCTCAACTGAAGCTTTCTTT. Protein: CASSPHRGVSTEAFF.

V and J are TRBV19 and TRBJ2-7; the D gene is possibly TRBD2 (6 bases). Trimming stripped 4 bases from V and 3 bases from J, with 13 bases between. Germline V gene lookup returns CDR1 LNHDA and CDR2 SQIVND (reference sequence). The CDR3 totals 14 residues. This CDR3 reads CASSTSGAGYEQYF. In nucleotides, the CDR3 is TGTGCCAGTAGTACTTCGGGAGCCGGCTACGAGCAGTACTTC.

Many counts were recorded for this clone. V usage is TRBV24-1 and J usage is TRBJ2-5, with 9 bases lining up with TRBD1. The CDR3 has 14 residues. V gave up 3 bases and J gave up 5 bases; unmatched junction bases: 3. CDR1 and CDR2 from the germline V gene are KGHDR and SFDVKD. CDR3 loop: CATSDGTGRETQYF. The CDR3 nucleotides are TGTGCCACCAGTGATGGGACAGGGCGCGAGACCCAGTACTTC.

The DNA of the CDR3 is TGCGCCAGCAGCACAGGGACAGGGGCGATCTCCGAGCAGTACTTC. This encodes CASSTGTGAISEQYF. The chain has TRBV5-1 and TRBJ2-7, with 10 bases lining up with TRBD1. CDR1 is SGHRS, CDR2 YFSETQ, per germline. The V segment lost 4 bases and the J segment 6 bases; nucleotides outside the gene matches: 10. The CDR3 length is 15 residues.

The chain combines TRBV10-2 with TRBJ1-1; a weak D match, TRBD1 (5 bases). Germline V gene data show CDR1 as WSHSY and CDR2 as SAAADI. Trimming took off 8 bases at V and 1 base at J, with 17 bases between the two ends. The CDR3 is made up of 15 amino acids. The CDR3 protein is CASQGGARGNTEAFF. CDR3 nucleotide sequence: TGCGCCAGCCAAGGTGGGGCGCGAGGGAACACTGAAGCTTTCTTT.

The chain uses TRBV9 and TRBJ2-1; 7 positions match TRBD1. This CDR3 spans 14 amino acids. Germline trimming cut 3 bases from V and 2 bases from J; bases unmatched to any gene: 2. Germline V CDR1 and CDR2: SGDLS, YYNGEE. DNA of the CDR3: TGTGCCAGCAGCGGACAGGGTACCTACAATGAGCAGTTCTTC. Its protein is CASSGQGTYNEQFF.

V gene TRBV11-2 combines with J gene TRBJ1-2; the D gene is possibly TRBD1 (6 bases). V was clipped by 5 bases and J by 0 bases, with 10 bases between them. CDR3 size: 14 residues. CDR1 is SGHAT, CDR2 FQNNGV, per germline. The chain's CDR3 is CASSGQSPNYGYTF. CDR3 nucleotide sequence: TGTGCCAGCAGCGGACAGTCTCCTAACTATGGCTACACCTTC.

The chain employs TRBV7-9 and TRBJ1-2; D unresolved. This CDR3 has 15 amino acids. V lost 2 bases and J lost 5, with 15 bases in between. Germline V gene sequence: CDR1 SEHNR, CDR2 FQNEAQ (reference sequence). CDR3 coding DNA: TGTGCCAGCAGCTTAAATCAGGTCCCGGTATATGGCTACACCTTC. Its translation is CASSLNQVPVYGYTF.

The chain recombines TRBV18 with TRBJ1-1; TRBD1 is a possible D gene (5 bases). V lost 3 bases, J lost 3 bases, and 8 bases lay in between. The CDR3 totals 13 residues. The germline V gene has CDR1 KGHSH and CDR2 LQKENI. Here the CDR3 reads CASSPDTYTEAFF. The CDR3, as DNA: TGTGCCAGCTCACCGGACACCTACACTGAAGCTTTCTTT.

This clone is a singleton in its sample. V and J are TRBV6-1 and TRBJ2-1; 11 bases are shared with TRBD2. V was pared by 4 bases and J by 5 bases, with 10 bases of the junction left unmatched. This CDR3 is built from 17 residues. Germline values: CDR1 MNHNS, CDR2 SASEGT. The DNA of the CDR3 is TGTGCCAGCAGTGCCCAACTAGCGGGGGACCTCCACAATGAGCAGTTCTTC. This sequence encodes CASSAQLAGDLHNEQFF.

The chain couples TRBV4-1 to TRBJ1-5; unclear D gene. The CDR3 is 18 residues long. CDR1 is MGHRA, CDR2 YSYEKL, per germline. Trimming shortened V by 0 bases and J by 1 base, and 16 bases separated the two germline ends. The CDR3 loop reads CASSQDELSVRSNQPQHF. CDR3 coding DNA: TGCGCCAGCAGCCAAGATGAGTTGAGTGTGAGAAGCAATCAGCCCCAGCATTTT.

The V call is TRBV4-1, the J call TRBJ1-1; TRBD1 might be the D (6 bases). Germline CDR1 and CDR2: MGHRA and YSYEKL. The CDR3 totals 14 residues. V dropped 6 bases and J dropped 0 bases, with 11 bases sitting between them. The CDR3 DNA sequence: TGCGCCAGCAGGAACAGGGCGTTGAACACTGAAGCTTTCTTT. Its translation is CASRNRALNTEAFF.

This clone appeared a few times. J is TRBJ1-1 and V is TRBV6-5; D uncertain. The CDR3 is 13 amino acids. V lost 6 bases and J lost 0, with 8 bases in between. In germline, CDR1 is MNHEY, CDR2 SVGAGI. CDR3 coding DNA: TGTGCCAGCAGGTATACCTTGAACACTGAAGCTTTCTTT. This sequence encodes CASRYTLNTEAFF.

The genes are TRBV7-3 and TRBJ1-6; no clear D. Germline CDR1 SGHTA, CDR2 FQGTGA. This CDR3 has 14 residues. Trimming removed 5 bases from V and 9 bases from J, with 14 bases in between. CDR3 protein: CASSHGVRGSPLHF. CDR3 bases: TGTGCCAGCAGCCATGGGGTCCGCGGTTCACCCCTCCACTTT.